The sequence of this T cell receptor beta chain was determined in a study of blood T cell repertoires in COVID-19. In the study overall: Samples of COVID-19 (acute and convalescent) were obtained from the United States, Italy and Spain. Sample material is recorded as cDNA or gDNA derived from T cells, B-cell-depleted T cells, or PBMCs.

Trimming removed 1 base from V and 11 bases from J, with 7 bases in between. This CDR3 comprises 11 residues. The germline V gene has CDR1 SGHAT and CDR2 FQNNGV. Source study methods: How many nucleated cells were present was estimated from reference gene primer amplification. TCRdb's copy holds only in-frame clones and misses some; the assay was immunoSEQ multiplex PCR. V and J calls and clone size come straight from that table; D and trimming were deduced from the DNA. The table lists fewer than 250,000 clones, approximately 80% of them singletons, with 7.4% in the top ten. The sequencing input was peripheral blood. The J gene is TRBJ2-3, the V gene TRBV11-2; unclear D gene. The source of this sequence is a woman aged 45-65 years with acute or convalescent COVID-19. CDR3: CASSLAIEQYF. The CDR3 DNA reads as TGTGCCAGCAGCTTAGCCATAGAGCAGTATTTT. The variable domain in full, with the rest retrieved from reference TRBV11-2 and TRBJ2-3, is EAGVAQSPRYKIIEKRQSVAFWCNPISGHATLYWYQQILGQGPKLLIQFQNNGVVDDSQLPKDRFSAERLKGVDSTLKIQPAKLEDSAVYLCASSLAIEQYFGPGTRLTVL.